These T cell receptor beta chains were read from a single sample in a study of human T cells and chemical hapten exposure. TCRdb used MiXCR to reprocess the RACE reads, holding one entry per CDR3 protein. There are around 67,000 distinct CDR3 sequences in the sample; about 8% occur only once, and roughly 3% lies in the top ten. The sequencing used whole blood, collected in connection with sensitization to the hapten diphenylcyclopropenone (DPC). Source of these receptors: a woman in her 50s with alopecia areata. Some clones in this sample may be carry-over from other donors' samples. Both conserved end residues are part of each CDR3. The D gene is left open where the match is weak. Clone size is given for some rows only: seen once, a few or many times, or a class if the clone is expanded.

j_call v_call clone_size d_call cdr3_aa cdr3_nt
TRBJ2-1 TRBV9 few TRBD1 CASSVRTGANEQFF TGTGCCAGCAGCGTTCGGACAGGGGCCAATGAGCAGTTCTTC
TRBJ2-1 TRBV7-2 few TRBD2 CASSLGLAGGPGEQFF TGTGCCAGCAGCCTAGGACTAGCGGGGGGGCCTGGTGAGCAGTTCTTC
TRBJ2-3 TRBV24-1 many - CATSDRPDTQYF TGTGCCACCAGTGACCGCCCCGATACGCAGTATTTT
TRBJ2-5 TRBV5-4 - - CVSSLGRFQETQYF TGTGTCAGCAGCTTGGGACGCTTCCAAGAGACCCAGTACTTC
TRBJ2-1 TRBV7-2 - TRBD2 CASSLAGGRGYNEQFF TGTGCCAGCAGCTTAGCCGGCGGGAGGGGATACAATGAGCAGTTCTTC
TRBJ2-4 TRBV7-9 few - CASSVDFSLAKNIQYF TGTGCCAGCAGCGTAGATTTCTCTCTAGCCAAAAACATTCAGTACTTC
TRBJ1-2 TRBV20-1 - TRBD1 CSARAGQGYNYGYTF TGCAGTGCTAGAGCCGGACAGGGATATAACTATGGCTACACCTTC
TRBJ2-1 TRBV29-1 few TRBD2 CSVLAGGRGEQFF TGCAGCGTCTTAGCGGGGGGGCGGGGTGAGCAGTTCTTC
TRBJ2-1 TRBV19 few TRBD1 CASSLGQGGTNEQFF TGTGCCAGTAGTCTCGGACAGGGGGGGACGAATGAGCAGTTCTTC
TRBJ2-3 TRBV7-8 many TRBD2 CASSYGVAGDLTDTQYF TGTGCCAGCAGCTACGGGGTAGCGGGGGACTTGACAGATACGCAGTATTTT
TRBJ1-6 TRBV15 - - CATSRDRTANSPLNF TGTGCCACCAGCAGAGACAGGACGGCGAATTCACCCCTCAACTTT
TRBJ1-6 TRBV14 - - CASSQDRGGSPLHF TGTGCCAGCAGCCAAGATAGGGGGGGTTCACCCCTCCACTTT
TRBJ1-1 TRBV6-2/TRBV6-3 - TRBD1 CASKFRGGMNTEAFF TGTGCCAGCAAATTCAGGGGGGGAATGAACACTGAAGCTTTCTTT
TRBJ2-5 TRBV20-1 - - CSARSPSGPQETQYF TGCAGTGCCAGGAGTCCCTCTGGGCCCCAGGAGACCCAGTACTTC
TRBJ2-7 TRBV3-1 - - CASSQVYRAYEQYF TGTGCCAGCAGCCAAGTCTACAGGGCCTACGAGCAGTACTTC
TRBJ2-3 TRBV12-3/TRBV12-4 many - CASRDSSDTQYF TGTGCCAGCAGGGATAGCTCAGATACGCAGTATTTT
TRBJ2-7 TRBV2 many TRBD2 CASSEASGGGAYEQYF TGTGCCAGCAGTGAAGCAAGTGGCGGGGGGGCCTACGAGCAGTACTTC
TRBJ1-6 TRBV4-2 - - CASSQDMGRSPLHF TGTGCCAGCAGCCAAGATATGGGAAGATCACCCCTCCACTTT
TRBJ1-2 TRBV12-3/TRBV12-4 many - CASGGGTPAGYTF TGTGCCAGCGGGGGCGGCACACCGGCGGGCTACACCTTC
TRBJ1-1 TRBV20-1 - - CSATDPLGRLNTEAFF TGCAGTGCTACAGACCCCCTAGGGCGGCTGAACACTGAAGCTTTCTTT
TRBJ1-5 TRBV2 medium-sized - CASSEVPDQPQHF TGTGCCAGCAGTGAGGTTCCGGATCAGCCCCAGCATTTT
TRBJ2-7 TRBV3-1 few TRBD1 CASSPGQPSYEQYF TGTGCCAGCAGCCCGGGACAGCCCTCCTACGAGCAGTACTTC
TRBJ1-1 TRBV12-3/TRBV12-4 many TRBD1 CASRLTGGGNEAFF TGTGCCAGCAGACTCACAGGGGGCGGTAATGAAGCTTTCTTT
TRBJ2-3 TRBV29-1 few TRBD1 CSVEKGGTGPIITDTQYF TGCAGCGTTGAAAAGGGAGGGACAGGGCCTATAATCACAGATACGCAGTATTTT
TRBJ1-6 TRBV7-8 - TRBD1 CASSLVPGGARSPLHF TGTGCCAGCAGCTTAGTGCCAGGGGGCGCGAGGTCACCCCTCCACTTT
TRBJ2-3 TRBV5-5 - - CASSSDTQYF TGTGCCAGCAGCTCAGATACGCAGTATTTT
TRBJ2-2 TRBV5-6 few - CASSYGSPGRELFF TGTGCCAGCAGTTACGGGTCCCCTGGCCGGGAGCTGTTTTTT
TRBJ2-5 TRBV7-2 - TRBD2 CASSLVGGRALGVFQETQYF TGTGCCAGCAGCTTAGTGGGCGGGAGGGCCCTCGGTGTTTTCCAAGAGACCCAGTACTTC
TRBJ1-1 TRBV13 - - CASSSNPGTRTEAFF TGTGCCAGCAGCTCCAACCCCGGGACAAGGACTGAAGCTTTCTTT
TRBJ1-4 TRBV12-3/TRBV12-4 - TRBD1 CASSLEGAVEKLFF TGTGCCAGCAGTTTAGAGGGGGCAGTTGAAAAACTGTTTTTT
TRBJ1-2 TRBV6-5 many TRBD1 CASSIQGQGHYGYTF TGTGCCAGCAGTATACAGGGACAGGGTCACTATGGCTACACCTTC
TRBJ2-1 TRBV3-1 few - CASRRDLYNEQFF TGTGCCAGCAGGAGGGACCTATACAATGAGCAGTTCTTC
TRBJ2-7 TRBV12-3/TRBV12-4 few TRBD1 CASSPDRSSYEQYF TGTGCCAGCAGCCCGGACAGGAGCTCCTACGAGCAGTACTTC
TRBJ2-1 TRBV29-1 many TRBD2 CSVVNHLAESKFF TGCAGCGTCGTGAACCATCTAGCGGAGAGCAAGTTCTTC
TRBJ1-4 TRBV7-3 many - CASSLTTHGEKLFF TGTGCCAGCAGCTTAACGACGCACGGTGAAAAACTGTTTTTT
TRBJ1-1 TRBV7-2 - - CASTRGPGGMNTEAFF TGTGCCAGCACAAGGGGACCGGGCGGAATGAACACTGAAGCTTTCTTT
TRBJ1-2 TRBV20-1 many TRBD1 CSAYRGPPLYGYTF TGCAGTGCTTACAGGGGCCCCCCCCTCTATGGCTACACCTTC
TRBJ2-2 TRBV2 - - CASSEWKRTGELFF TGTGCCAGCAGTGAATGGAAGCGGACCGGGGAGCTGTTTTTT
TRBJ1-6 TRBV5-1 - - CASSSTVTRDSPLHF TGCGCCAGCAGCTCGACAGTGACGCGGGATTCACCCCTCCACTTT
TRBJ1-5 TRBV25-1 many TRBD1 CASSDGAGGVNQPQHF TGTGCCAGCAGTGACGGGGCAGGGGGTGTCAATCAGCCCCAGCATTTT
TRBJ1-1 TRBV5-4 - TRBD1 CASSITGGANTEAFF TGTGCCAGCAGCATCACAGGGGGCGCGAACACTGAAGCTTTCTTT
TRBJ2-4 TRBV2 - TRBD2 CASSEAFGAGPAKNIQYF TGTGCCAGCAGTGAAGCTTTCGGAGCGGGACCGGCCAAAAACATTCAGTACTTC
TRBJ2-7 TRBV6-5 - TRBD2 CASRLTTGGTYEQYF TGTGCCAGCAGACTAACAACGGGAGGAACCTACGAGCAGTACTTC
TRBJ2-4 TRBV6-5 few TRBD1 CASSYSGTGTEGAKNIQYF TGTGCCAGCAGTTACTCCGGGACAGGGACGGAGGGTGCCAAAAACATTCAGTACTTC
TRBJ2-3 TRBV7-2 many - CASSLAESTDTQYF TGTGCCAGCAGCTTAGCCGAGAGCACAGATACGCAGTATTTT
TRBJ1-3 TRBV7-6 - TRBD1 CASSKDRGPGNTIYF TGTGCCAGCAGCAAAGACAGGGGACCTGGAAACACCATATATTTT
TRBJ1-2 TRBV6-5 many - CASSKAGAPDYGYTF TGTGCCAGCAGCAAAGCTGGGGCCCCCGACTATGGCTACACCTTC
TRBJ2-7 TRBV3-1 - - CASSPGRAGEQYF TGTGCCAGCAGCCCCGGCAGGGCCGGCGAGCAGTACTTC
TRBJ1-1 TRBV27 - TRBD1 CASSFLGQENTEAFF TGTGCCAGCAGTTTCCTGGGACAGGAGAACACTGAAGCTTTCTTT
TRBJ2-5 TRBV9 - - CASSVGTSQETQYF TGTGCCAGCAGCGTAGGGACATCTCAAGAGACCCAGTACTTC
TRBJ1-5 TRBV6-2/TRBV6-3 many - CASSYAGSHQPQHF TGTGCCAGCAGTTACGCTGGGAGTCATCAGCCCCAGCATTTT